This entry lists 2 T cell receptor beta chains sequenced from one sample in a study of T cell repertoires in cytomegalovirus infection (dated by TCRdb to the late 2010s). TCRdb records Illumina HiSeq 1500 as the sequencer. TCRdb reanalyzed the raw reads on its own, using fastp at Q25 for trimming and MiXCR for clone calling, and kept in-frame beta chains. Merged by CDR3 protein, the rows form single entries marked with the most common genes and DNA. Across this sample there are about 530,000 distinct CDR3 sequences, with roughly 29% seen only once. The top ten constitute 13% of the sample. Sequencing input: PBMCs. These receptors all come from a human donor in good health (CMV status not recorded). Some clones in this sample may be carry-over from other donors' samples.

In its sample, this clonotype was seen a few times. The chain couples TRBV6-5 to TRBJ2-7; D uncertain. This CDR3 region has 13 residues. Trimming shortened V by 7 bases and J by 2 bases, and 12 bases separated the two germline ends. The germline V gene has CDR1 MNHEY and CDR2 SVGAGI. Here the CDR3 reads CASKNTQTYEQYF. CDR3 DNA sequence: TGTGCCAGCAAAAACACCCAGACCTACGAGCAGTACTTC.

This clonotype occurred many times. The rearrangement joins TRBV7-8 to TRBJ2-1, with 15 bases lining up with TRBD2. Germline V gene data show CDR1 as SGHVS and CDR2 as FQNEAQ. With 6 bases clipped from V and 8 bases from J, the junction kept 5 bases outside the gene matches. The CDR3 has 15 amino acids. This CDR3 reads CASSWTSGRADEQFF. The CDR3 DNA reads TGTGCCAGCAGTTGGACTAGCGGGAGGGCTGATGAGCAGTTCTTC. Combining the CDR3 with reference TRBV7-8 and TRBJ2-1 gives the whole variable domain GAGVSQSPRYKVAKRGQDVALRCDPISGHVSLFWYQQALGQGPEFLTYFQNEAQLDKSGLPSDRFFAERPEGSVSTLKIQRTQQEDSAVYLCASSWTSGRADEQFFGPGTRLTVL.